Below are 8 T cell receptor beta chains sequenced from a single sample in a study of human T cells and chemical hapten exposure. TCRdb ran MiXCR on the RACE reads and lists one entry per CDR3 protein. The sample records about 120,000 distinct CDR3 sequences, approximately 11% being singletons. Time point specified: patch test 3, about 24 weeks after DPC sensitization. Treatment of the sample: therapeutic diphenylcyclopropenone sensitization with weekly scalp DPC. Sample: whole blood, taken in connection with sensitization to the hapten diphenylcyclopropenone (DPC). The receptors shown here come from a woman between 50 and 59 years old with alopecia areata. Some clones in this sample may be carry-over from other donors' samples.

This rearrangement joins TRBV2 to TRBJ1-4, with D perhaps TRBD1 (6 bases). V was trimmed by 6 bases and J by 10 bases, leaving 24 bases between them. CDR3 length equals 16 residues. CDR1 and CDR2 from the germline V gene are SNHLY and FYNNEI. In DNA form, the CDR3 reads TGTGCCAGCAGGCCCGACAGGTCGAACAGGAGTGGAAAACTGTTTTTT. It yields the protein CASRPDRSNRSGKLFF. The full variable domain, in which reference TRBV2 and TRBJ1-4 provide the parts outside the CDR3, is EPEVTQTPSHQVTQMGQEVILRCVPISNHLYFYWYRQILGQKVEFLVSFYNNEISEKSEIFDDQFSVERPDGSNFTLKIRSTKLEDSAMYFCASRPDRSNRSGKLFFGSGTQLSVL.

The V gene is TRBV29-1, the J gene TRBJ2-3, with TRBD1 matching 10 bases. The V and J ends lost 6 bases and 4 bases, in that order; junction bases with no gene match: 4. CDR1 is SQVTM and CDR2 is ANQGSEA in the germline V gene. This CDR3 is 13 amino acids long. In nucleotides, the CDR3 is TGCAGCGTAGGGACAGGGGTCTCAGATACGCAGTATTTT. It codes for CSVGTGVSDTQYF.

This chain uses TRBV6-5 with TRBJ1-2; TRBD1 matches at 7 bases. Germline trimming cut 6 bases from V and 4 bases from J; bases unmatched to any gene: 5. Looked up from germline, CDR1 is MNHEY and CDR2 is SVGAGI. The CDR3 totals 13 residues. Here the CDR3 DNA reads TGTGCCAGCAGGCTGACAGGGACCTATGGCTACACCTTC. It specifies CASRLTGTYGYTF.

This clonotype has more than one count but fewer than ten. CDR3 protein: CAISLTEGAGYYF. In nucleotides, the CDR3 is TGTGCCATCAGTCTCACAGAAGGGGCTGGCTACTACTTC. This sequence joins TRBV10-3 and TRBJ2-7; the D gene is possibly TRBD1 (5 bases). V dropped 5 bases and J dropped 13 bases, with 21 bases sitting between them. CDR1 ENHRY and CDR2 SYGVKD come from the germline V gene. The CDR3 has 13 amino acids.

This clonotype was seen ten or more times. J is TRBJ1-4 and V is TRBV27, with TRBD1 as a possible D gene (6 bases). Germline V gives CDR1 MNHEY, CDR2 SMNVEV (reference sequence). The CDR3 has 15 amino acids. The V gene lost 6 bases and the J gene lost 4 bases, with 15 bases spanning the gap. The CDR3 spells CASRLVGHSNEKLFF. Written as DNA, the CDR3 is TGTGCCAGCAGGCTAGTGGGACACAGTAATGAAAAACTGTTTTTT.

The V call is TRBV9, the J call TRBJ1-3; D is undetermined. The germline CDR1 and CDR2 sequences are SGDLS and YYNGEE. This CDR3 spans 14 amino acids. V lost 2 bases and J 2 bases, leaving 8 bases between the germline ends. CDR3 sequence: CASSVHTAGNTIYF. The CDR3 nucleotides read TGTGCCAGCAGCGTTCACACAGCTGGAAACACCATATATTTT. Full variable domain (outside the CDR3, taken from reference TRBV9 and TRBJ1-3): DSGVTQTPKHLITATGQRVTLRCSPRSGDLSVYWYQQSLDQGLQFLIQYYNGEERAKGNILERFSAQQFPDLHSELNLSSLELGDSALYFCASSVHTAGNTIYFGEGSWLTVV.

The rearrangement joins TRBV5-5 to TRBJ2-7; TRBD2 agrees at 13 bases. The CDR3 totals 16 residues. In germline, CDR1 is SGHKS, CDR2 YYEKEE (reference sequence). The V and J ends lost 4 bases and 3 bases, in that order; junction bases with no gene match: 7. In nucleotides, the CDR3 is TGTGCCAGCAGCACTAGCGGGAGGGCCCCCCTCTACGAGCAGTACTTC. The encoded protein is CASSTSGRAPLYEQYF.

V usage is TRBV27 and J usage is TRBJ2-3, with D uncertain. This CDR3 spans 14 amino acids. Trimming cost V 2 bases and J 6 bases, with 12 bases left between them. The germline CDR1 and CDR2 sequences are MNHEY and SMNVEV (reference sequence). The CDR3 region has the DNA TGTGCCAGCAGTTTACGGACGGCCCCGGATACGCAGTATTTT. Protein: CASSLRTAPDTQYF.